The 3 T cell receptor beta chains reported below all come from one sample, sequenced in a study of T cells in women clearing cervical HPV infection. Profiling relied on immunoSEQ multiplex PCR, and the TCRdb table lists in-frame clones only, not all of them. The sample includes around 35,000 clones. The specimen was blood buffy coat. The receptors here all came from a woman between 18 and 70 years old with a cervical HPV16 infection that either progressed to CIN3+ or cleared (not recorded which).

Comment on this clone: The read ends 3 residues shy of where the CDR3 ends; the end is completed using the germline J gene. The gene calls are TRBV20-1 and TRBJ2-3; 11 bases are shared with TRBD2. This CDR3 is built from 16 residues. Germline V lookup: CDR1 DFQATT, CDR2 SNEGSKA (reference sequence). V shed 3 bases and J 3 bases; nucleotides not matched to a gene: 8. CDR3 sequence reads: CSASPLAGEGTDTQYF. CDR3 DNA (partial): TGCAGTGCTAGCCCACTAGCGGGAGAGGGTACAGATACG.

Worth noting for this clone: The read ends 3 residues before the CDR3 terminus; that terminus is restored from the germline J gene. The chain joins TRBV7-2 to TRBJ1-1; D is uncertain. V dropped 5 bases and J dropped 6 bases, with 16 bases sitting between them. The V gene's germline CDR1 is SGHTA and CDR2 FQGNSA. There are 14 residues in the CDR3. CDR3 amino acids: CASSQAGGRAEAFF. The sequenced CDR3 bases are TGTGCCAGCAGCCAAGCGGGCGGGAGGGCTGAA. The full variable domain, in which reference TRBV7-2 and TRBJ1-1 provide the parts outside the CDR3, is GAGVSQSPSNKVTEKGKDVELRCDPISGHTALYWYRQSLGQGLEFLIYFQGNSAPDKSGLPSDRFSAERTGGSVSTLTIQRTQQEDSAVYLCASSQAGGRAEAFFGQGTRLTVV.

As for this clone: Read coverage stops 3 residues before the CDR3 terminus; the germline J gene supplies the remainder. The rearrangement links TRBV7-6 to TRBJ2-7, with D possibly matching TRBD2 (6 bases). Germline V CDR1 and CDR2: SGHVS, FNYEAQ. The CDR3 has 16 residues. Trimming removed 2 bases at V and 2 bases at J, with 16 bases between. The CDR3 is CASSLSYRTTTYEQYF. The sequenced part of the CDR3 DNA is TGTGCCAGCAGCTTAAGCTACCGGACTACAACCTACGAG.